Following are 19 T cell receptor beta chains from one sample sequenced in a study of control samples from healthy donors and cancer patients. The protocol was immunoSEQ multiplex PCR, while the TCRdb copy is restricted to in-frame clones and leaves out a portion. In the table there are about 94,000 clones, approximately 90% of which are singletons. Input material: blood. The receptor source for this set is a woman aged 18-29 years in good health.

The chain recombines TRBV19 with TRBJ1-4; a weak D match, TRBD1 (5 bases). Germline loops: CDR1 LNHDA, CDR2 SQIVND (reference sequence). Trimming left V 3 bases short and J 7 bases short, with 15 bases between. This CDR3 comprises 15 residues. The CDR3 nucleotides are TGTGCCAGTAGTATGAGGGGTGTCGGCGCTGAAAAACTGTTTTTT. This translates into CASSMRGVGAEKLFF.

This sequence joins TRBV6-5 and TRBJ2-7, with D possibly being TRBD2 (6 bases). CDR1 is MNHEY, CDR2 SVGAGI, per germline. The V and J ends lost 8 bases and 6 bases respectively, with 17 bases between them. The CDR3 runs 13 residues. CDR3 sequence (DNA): TGTGCCAGCGGGGGGACCGGGAGATCCGAGCAGTACTTC. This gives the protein CASGGTGRSEQYF.

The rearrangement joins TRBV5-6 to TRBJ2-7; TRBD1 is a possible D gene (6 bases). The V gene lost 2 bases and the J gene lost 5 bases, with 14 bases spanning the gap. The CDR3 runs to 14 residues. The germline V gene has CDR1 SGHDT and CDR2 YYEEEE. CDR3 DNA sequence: TGTGCCAGCAGCTTTGTGGGCAGGGGAGACGAGCAGTACTTC. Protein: CASSFVGRGDEQYF.

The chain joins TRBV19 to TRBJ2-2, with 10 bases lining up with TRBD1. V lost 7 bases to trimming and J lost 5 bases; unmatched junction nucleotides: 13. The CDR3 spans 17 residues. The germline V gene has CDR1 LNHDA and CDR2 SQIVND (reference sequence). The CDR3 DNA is TGTGCCAGTACCCGATGGACAGGGGGAAATCGAACCGGGGAGCTGTTTTTT. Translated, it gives CASTRWTGGNRTGELFF.

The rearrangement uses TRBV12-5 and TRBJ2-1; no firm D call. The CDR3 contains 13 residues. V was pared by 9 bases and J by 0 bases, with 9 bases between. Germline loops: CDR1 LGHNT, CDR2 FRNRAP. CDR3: CASATDSYNEQFF. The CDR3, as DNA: TGTGCTAGCGCCACCGACTCCTACAATGAGCAGTTCTTC.

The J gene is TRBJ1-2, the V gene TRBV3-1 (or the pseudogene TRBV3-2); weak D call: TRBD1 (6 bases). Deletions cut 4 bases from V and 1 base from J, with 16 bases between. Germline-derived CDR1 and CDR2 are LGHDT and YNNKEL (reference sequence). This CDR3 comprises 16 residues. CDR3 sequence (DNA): TGTGCCAGCAGCCGTGGAGGGGGGGAACATAACTATGGCTACACCTTC. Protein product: CASSRGGGEHNYGYTF.

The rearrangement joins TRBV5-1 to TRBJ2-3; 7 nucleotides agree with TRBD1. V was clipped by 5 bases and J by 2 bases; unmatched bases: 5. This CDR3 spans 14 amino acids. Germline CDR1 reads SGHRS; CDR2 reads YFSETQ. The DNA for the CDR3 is TGCGCCAGCAGGGACGACAGGGACACAGATACGCAGTATTTT. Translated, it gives CASRDDRDTDTQYF.

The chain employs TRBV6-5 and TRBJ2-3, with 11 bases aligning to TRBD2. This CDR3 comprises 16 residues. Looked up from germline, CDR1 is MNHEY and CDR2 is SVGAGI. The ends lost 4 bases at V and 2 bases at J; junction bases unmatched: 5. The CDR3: CASSWSSGGNTDTQYF. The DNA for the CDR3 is TGTGCCAGCAGTTGGTCTAGCGGGGGGAACACAGATACGCAGTATTTT.

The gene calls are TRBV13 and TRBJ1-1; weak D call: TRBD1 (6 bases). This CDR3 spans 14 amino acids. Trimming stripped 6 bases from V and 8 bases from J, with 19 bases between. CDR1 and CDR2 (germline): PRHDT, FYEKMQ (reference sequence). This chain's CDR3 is CASSPQQGAPEAFF. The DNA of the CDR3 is TGTGCCAGCAGTCCCCAACAGGGTGCCCCGGAAGCTTTCTTT.

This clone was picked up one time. DNA of the CDR3: TGCGCCAGCAGCTTGGTGGGCGGGGCAGATACGCAGTATTTT. Residues: CASSLVGGADTQYF. The V and J genes are TRBV5-1 and TRBJ2-3, with D possibly TRBD2 on 6 matching bases. Germline values: CDR1 SGHRS, CDR2 YFSETQ. This CDR3 is built from 14 residues. Trimming shortened V by 0 bases and J by 4 bases, and 9 bases separated the two germline ends.

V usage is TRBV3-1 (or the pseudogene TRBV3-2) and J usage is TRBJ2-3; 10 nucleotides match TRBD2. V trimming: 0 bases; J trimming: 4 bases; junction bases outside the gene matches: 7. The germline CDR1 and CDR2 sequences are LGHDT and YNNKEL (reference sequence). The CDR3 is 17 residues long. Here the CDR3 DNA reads TGTGCCAGCAGCCAAGATCGGGGACTAGCGATTTCAGATACGCAGTATTTT. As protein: CASSQDRGLAISDTQYF.

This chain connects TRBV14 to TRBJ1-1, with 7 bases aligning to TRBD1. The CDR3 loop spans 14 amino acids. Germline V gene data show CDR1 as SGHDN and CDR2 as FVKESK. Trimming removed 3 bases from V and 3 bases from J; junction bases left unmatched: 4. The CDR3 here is CASSQQGGYTEAFF. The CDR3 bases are TGTGCCAGCAGCCAGCAGGGGGGCTACACTGAAGCTTTCTTT.

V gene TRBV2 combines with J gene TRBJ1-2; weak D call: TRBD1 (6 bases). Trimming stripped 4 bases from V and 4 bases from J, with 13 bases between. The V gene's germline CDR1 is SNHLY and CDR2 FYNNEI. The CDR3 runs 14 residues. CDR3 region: CASSVRGVGYGYTF. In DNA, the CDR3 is TGTGCCAGCAGTGTGAGGGGGGTTGGCTATGGCTACACCTTC.

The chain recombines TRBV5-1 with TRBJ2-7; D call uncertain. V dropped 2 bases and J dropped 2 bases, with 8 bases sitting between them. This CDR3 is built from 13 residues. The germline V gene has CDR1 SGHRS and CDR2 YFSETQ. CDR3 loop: CASSLDTAYEQYF. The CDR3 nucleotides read TGCGCCAGCAGCTTAGACACAGCCTACGAGCAGTACTTC.

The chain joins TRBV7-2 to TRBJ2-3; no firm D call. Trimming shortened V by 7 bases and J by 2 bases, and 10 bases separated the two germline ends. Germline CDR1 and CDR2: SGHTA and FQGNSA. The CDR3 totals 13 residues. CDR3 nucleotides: TGTGCCAGCACCCGAAGGACCACAGATACGCAGTATTTT. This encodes CASTRRTTDTQYF.

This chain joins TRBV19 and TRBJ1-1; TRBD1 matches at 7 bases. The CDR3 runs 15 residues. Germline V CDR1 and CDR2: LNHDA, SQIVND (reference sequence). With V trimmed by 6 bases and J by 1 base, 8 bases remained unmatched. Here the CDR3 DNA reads TGTGCCAGTAGCACCCCCGGGACAGCGAACACTGAAGCTTTCTTT. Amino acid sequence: CASSTPGTANTEAFF.

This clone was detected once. CDR3 nucleotides: TGTGCCAGCAGCCATGCTCCGGGACAGAATTCACCCCTCCACTTT. Protein product: CASSHAPGQNSPLHF. This chain links TRBV7-3 with TRBJ1-6; 7 bases align to TRBD1. This CDR3 is built from 15 residues. The V gene end was trimmed by 5 bases and the J gene end by 7 bases; junction bases not matched to a gene: 8. Per the germline V gene, CDR1 is SGHTA and CDR2 is FQGTGA.

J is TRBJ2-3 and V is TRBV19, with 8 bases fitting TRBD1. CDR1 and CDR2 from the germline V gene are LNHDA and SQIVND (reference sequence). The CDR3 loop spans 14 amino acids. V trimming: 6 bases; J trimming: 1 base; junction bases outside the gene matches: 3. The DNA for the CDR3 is TGTGCCAGTAGCGGGACAGGCCGCACAGATACGCAGTATTTT. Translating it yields CASSGTGRTDTQYF. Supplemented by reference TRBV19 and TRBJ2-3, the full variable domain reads DGGITQSPKYLFRKEGQNVTLSCEQNLNHDAMYWYRQDPGQGLRLIYYSQIVNDFQKGDIAEGYSVSREKKESFPLTVTSAQKNPTAFYLCASSGTGRTDTQYFGPGTRLTVL.

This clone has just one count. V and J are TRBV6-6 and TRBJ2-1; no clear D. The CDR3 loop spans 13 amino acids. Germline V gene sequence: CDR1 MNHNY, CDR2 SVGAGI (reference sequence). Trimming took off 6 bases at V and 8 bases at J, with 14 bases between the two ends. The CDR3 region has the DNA TGTGCCAGCAGCCGCCCTTATTTGGATGAGCAGTTCTTC. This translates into CASSRPYLDEQFF.